The clone carrying this TCR beta chain was picked up many times. No antigen is known for it. TCRdb redid the calling of the RACE reads with MiXCR, one entry per CDR3 protein. This table has 80,000 to 100,000 distinct CDR3 sequences, roughly 11% appearing once. The sample's time point: patch test 3, about 24 weeks after DPC sensitization. Specified treatment: therapeutic diphenylcyclopropenone sensitization with weekly scalp DPC. The authors' total RNA extraction used unfractionated whole blood. The data were obtained in a study of human T cells and chemical hapten exposure. The wider study: There were per-sample TCR yield variations, arising mainly from small pooled library volume differences.

The CDR3 extends over 13 amino acids. CDR1 and CDR2 (germline): SGHDT, YYEEEE. Trimming shortened V by 3 bases and J by 0 bases, and 6 bases separated the two germline ends. Study observations and caveats: No alteration of TCRs above 1 in 1000 frequency was seen with DPC sensitization. Expanded TCRs made up significantly more big CDR3 similarity clusters than controls did.

The chain employs TRBV5-6 and TRBJ2-5; D is unresolved. Sequenced here: whole blood, sampled in connection with sensitization to the hapten diphenylcyclopropenone (DPC). This receptor was identified in a woman between 25 and 40 years old with alopecia areata. Some clones in this sample may be carry-over from other donors' samples. CDR3 coding DNA: TGTGCCAGCAGCTGGATATACCAAGAGACCCAGTACTTC. Translating gives CASSWIYQETQYF.